This T cell receptor (beta chain) was captured in a study of OX40 agonist ivuxolimab in advanced cancers. Study at large: Dosing consisted of intravenous ivuxolimab at 0.01 to 10 mg/kg every 2 weeks. Therapy given before enrollment (anti-PD-1, anti-PD-L1 or anti-CTLA-4) was allowed, and over 35% had some.

Clones were sequenced by immunoSEQ multiplex PCR, and TCRdb holds only the in-frame ones, with some missing. The repertoire holds just over 60,000 clones, with roughly 90% as singletons. The V and J ends lost 5 bases and 4 bases, in that order; junction bases with no gene match: 8. This CDR3 contains 14 residues. From germline, CDR1 is MDHEN and CDR2 SYDVKM. The receptor's source is an adult with an advanced solid tumor such as melanoma, head and neck, liver or kidney cancer. The starting material was CD4+ or CD8+ T cells sorted from blood, obtained in a trial of the OX40 agonist ivuxolimab. The chain carries TRBV28 and TRBJ2-7; TRBD2 aligns across 7 bases. CDR3 region: CASSISGTRYEQYF. DNA for the CDR3: TGTGCCAGCAGTATAAGCGGGACGCGTTACGAGCAGTACTTC.